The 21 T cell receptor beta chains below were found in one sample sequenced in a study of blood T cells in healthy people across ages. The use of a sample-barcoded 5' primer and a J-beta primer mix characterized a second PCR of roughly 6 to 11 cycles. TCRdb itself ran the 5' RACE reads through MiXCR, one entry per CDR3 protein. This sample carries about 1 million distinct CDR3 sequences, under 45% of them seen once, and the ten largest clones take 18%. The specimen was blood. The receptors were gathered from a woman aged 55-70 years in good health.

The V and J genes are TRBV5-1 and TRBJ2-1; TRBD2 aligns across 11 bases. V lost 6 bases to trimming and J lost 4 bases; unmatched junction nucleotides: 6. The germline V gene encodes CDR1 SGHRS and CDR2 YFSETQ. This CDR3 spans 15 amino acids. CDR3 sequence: CASTTSGMLYNEQFF. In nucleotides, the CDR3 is TGCGCCAGCACGACTAGCGGGATGTTATACAATGAGCAGTTCTTC.

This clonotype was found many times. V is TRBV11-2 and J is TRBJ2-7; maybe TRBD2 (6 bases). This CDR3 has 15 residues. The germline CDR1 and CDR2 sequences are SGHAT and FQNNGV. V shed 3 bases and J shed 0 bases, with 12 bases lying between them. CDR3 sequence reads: CASSFGGSSSYEQYF. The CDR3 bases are TGTGCCAGCAGCTTTGGGGGGTCTTCCTCCTACGAGCAGTACTTC.

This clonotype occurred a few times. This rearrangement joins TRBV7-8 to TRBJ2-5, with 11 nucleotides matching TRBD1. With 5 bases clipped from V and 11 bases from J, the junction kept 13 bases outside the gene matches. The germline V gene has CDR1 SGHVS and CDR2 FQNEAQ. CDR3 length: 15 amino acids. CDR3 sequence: CASSPAGQGDREQYF. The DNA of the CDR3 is TGTGCCAGCAGCCCGGCGGGACAGGGGGACCGAGAGCAGTACTTC. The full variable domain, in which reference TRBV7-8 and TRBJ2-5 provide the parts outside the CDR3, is GAGVSQSPRYKVAKRGQDVALRCDPISGHVSLFWYQQALGQGPEFLTYFQNEAQLDKSGLPSDRFFAERPEGSVSTLKIQRTQQEDSAVYLCASSPAGQGDREQYFGPGTRLLVL.

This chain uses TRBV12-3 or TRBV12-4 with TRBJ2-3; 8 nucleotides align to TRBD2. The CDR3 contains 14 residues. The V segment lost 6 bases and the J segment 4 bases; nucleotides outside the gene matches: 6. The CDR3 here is CASRGSGRSDTQYF. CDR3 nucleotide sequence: TGTGCCAGCAGGGGCAGCGGGAGATCAGATACGCAGTATTTT.

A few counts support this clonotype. CDR3: CASSPAGTPGYEQYF. The CDR3 nucleotides read TGTGCCAGCAGCCCCGCCGGGACACCAGGGTACGAGCAGTACTTC. The chain combines TRBV9 with TRBJ2-7; D possibly corresponds to TRBD1 (6 bases). This CDR3 is 15 amino acids long. Germline V lookup: CDR1 SGDLS, CDR2 YYNGEE. V was clipped by 4 bases and J by 4 bases, with 18 bases between them.

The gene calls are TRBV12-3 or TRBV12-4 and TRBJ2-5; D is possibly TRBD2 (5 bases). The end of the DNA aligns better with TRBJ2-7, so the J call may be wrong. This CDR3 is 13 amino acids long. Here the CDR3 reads CASSSNSDYEQYF. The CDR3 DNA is TGTGCCAGCAGTTCCAATAGCGACTACGAGCAGTACTTC.

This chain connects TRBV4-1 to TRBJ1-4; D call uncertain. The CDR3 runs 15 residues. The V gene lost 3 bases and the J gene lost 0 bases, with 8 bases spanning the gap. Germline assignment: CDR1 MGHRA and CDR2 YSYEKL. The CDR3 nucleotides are TGCGCCAGCAGCCAGGTCATTGCAACTAATGAAAAACTGTTTTTT. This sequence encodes CASSQVIATNEKLFF.

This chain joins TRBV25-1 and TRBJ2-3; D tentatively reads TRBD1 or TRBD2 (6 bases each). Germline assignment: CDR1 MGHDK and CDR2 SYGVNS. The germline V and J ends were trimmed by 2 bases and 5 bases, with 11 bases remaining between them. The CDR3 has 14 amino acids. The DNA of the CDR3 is TGTGCCAGCAGTGAAGTTGAGGGGGGAGATACGCAGTATTTT. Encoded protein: CASSEVEGGDTQYF.

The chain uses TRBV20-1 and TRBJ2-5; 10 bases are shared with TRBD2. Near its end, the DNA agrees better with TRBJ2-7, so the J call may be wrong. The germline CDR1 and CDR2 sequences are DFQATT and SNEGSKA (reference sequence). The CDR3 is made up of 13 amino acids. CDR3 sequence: CSAVPSGRYEQYF. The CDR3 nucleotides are TGCAGTGCCGTTCCTAGCGGGAGATACGAGCAGTACTTC.

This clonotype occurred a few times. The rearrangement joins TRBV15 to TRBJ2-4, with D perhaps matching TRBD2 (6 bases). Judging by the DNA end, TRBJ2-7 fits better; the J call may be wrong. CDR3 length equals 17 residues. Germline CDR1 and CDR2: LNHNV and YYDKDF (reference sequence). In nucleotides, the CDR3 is TGTGCCACCAGCAGAGGAGGAACGGGACTTTTGGACTACGAGCAGTACTTC. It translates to CATSRGGTGLLDYEQYF.

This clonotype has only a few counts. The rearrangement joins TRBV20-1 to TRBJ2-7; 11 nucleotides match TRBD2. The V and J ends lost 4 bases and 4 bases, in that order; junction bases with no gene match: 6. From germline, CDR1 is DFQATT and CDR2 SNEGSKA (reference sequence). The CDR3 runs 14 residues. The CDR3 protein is CSATGLAVRYEQYF. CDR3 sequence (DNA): TGCAGTGCTACGGGACTAGCGGTCCGATACGAGCAGTACTTC.

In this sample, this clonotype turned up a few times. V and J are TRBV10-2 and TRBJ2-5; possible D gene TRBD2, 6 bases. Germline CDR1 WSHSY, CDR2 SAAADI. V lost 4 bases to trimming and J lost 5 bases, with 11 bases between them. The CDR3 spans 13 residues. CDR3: CASSGGGWETQYF. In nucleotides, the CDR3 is TGCGCCAGCAGTGGGGGAGGCTGGGAGACCCAGTACTTC.

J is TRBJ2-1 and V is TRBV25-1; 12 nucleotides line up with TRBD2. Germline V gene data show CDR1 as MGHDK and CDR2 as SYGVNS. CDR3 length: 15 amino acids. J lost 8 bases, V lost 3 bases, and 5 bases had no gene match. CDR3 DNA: TGTGCCAGCAGTGAGGGTCTAGCGGGAGGGGATGAGCAGTTCTTC. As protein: CASSEGLAGGDEQFF. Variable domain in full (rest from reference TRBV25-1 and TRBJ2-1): EADIYQTPRYLVIGTGKKITLECSQTMGHDKMYWYQQDPGMELHLIHYSYGVNSTEKGDLSSESTVSRIRTEHFPLTLESARPSHTSQYLCASSEGLAGGDEQFFGPGTRLTVL.

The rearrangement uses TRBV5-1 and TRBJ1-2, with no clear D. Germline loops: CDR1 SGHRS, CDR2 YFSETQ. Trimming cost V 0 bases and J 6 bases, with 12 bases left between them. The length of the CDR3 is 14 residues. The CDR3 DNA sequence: TGCGCCAGCAGCTTGGTGGCGGGGATGGATGGCTACACCTTC. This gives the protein CASSLVAGMDGYTF.

CDR3 in amino acids: CASNSARGLAGKNTQYF. The CDR3 coding sequence is TGTGCCAGCAATTCCGCCCGGGGACTAGCGGGAAAAAATACGCAGTATTTT. This rearrangement joins TRBV2 to TRBJ2-3; 13 nucleotides align to TRBD2. Germline V gives CDR1 SNHLY, CDR2 FYNNEI. V shed 7 bases and J 7 bases; nucleotides not matched to a gene: 14. CDR3 size: 17 residues.

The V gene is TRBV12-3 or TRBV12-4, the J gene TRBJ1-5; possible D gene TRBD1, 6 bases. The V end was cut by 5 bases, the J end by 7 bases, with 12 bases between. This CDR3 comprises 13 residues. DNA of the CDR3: TGTGCCAGCAGTATTGCAGGGGACCAGCCCCAGCATTTT. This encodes CASSIAGDQPQHF.

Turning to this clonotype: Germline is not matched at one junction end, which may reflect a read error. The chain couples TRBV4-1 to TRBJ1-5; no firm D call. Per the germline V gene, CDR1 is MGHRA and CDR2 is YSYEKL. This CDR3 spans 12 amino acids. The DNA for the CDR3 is TGCACCAGCAGCCAAGAAAATCAGCCCCAGCATTTT. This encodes CTSSQENQPQHF.

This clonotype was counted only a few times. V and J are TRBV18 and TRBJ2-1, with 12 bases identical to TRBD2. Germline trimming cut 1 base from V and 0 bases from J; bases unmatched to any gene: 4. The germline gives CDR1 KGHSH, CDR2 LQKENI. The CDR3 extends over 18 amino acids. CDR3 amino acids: CASSPLTSGSISYNEQFF. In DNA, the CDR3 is TGTGCCAGCTCACCACTGACTAGCGGGAGTATCTCCTACAATGAGCAGTTCTTC.

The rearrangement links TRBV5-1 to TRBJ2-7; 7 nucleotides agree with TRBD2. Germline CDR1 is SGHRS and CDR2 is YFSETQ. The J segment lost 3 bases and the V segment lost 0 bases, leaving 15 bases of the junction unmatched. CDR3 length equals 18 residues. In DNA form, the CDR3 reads TGCGCCAGCAGCTTGGTTGGGCCACTAGCGCCACGGGGCTACGAGCAGTACTTC. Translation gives CASSLVGPLAPRGYEQYF.

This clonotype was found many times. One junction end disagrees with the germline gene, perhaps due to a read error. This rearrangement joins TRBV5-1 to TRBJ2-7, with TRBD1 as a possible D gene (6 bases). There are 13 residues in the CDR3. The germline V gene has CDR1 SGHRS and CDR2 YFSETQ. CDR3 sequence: CASSRDRLYEQYF. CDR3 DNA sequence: TGTGCCAGCAGCCGAGACAGGCTCTACGAGCAGTACTTC.

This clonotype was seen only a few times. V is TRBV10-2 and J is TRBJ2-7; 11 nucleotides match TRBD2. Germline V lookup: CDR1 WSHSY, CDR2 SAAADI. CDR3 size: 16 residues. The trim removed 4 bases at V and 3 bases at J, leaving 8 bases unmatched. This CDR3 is CASSGGSGLADYEQYF. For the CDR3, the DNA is TGCGCCAGCAGTGGAGGGTCGGGACTAGCGGACTACGAGCAGTACTTC.